The next 18 T cell receptor beta chains were all read from a single sample in a study of cytomegalovirus exposure and HLA in healthy donors. Vbeta (60) and Jbeta (13) primers were used in the PCR. The protocol was immunoSEQ multiplex PCR, while the TCRdb copy is restricted to in-frame clones and leaves out a portion. The sample shows about 250,000 clones, around 78% of them seen only once. Sequenced input: PBMCs. Receptors were obtained from a boy younger than 18 in good health and CMV-seronegative.

The CDR3 protein is CASRRETANTGELFF. The CDR3 DNA sequence: TGTGCCAGTAGAAGAGAGACAGCGAACACCGGGGAGCTGTTTTTT. The chain links TRBV19 to TRBJ2-2; weak D call: TRBD1 (5 bases). CDR1 LNHDA and CDR2 SQIVND come from the germline V gene (reference sequence). This CDR3 has 15 amino acids. V lost 6 bases, J lost 0 bases, and 11 bases lay in between.

A single count supports this clone. The chain is built from TRBV7-6 and TRBJ1-4, with a tentative D call TRBD1 (5 bases). This CDR3 contains 15 residues. The germline CDR1 and CDR2 sequences are SGHVS and FNYEAQ. Trimming cost V 0 bases and J 2 bases, with 7 bases left between them. The CDR3 coding sequence is TGTGCCAGCAGCTTAGCGGGGGGGACTAATGAAAAACTGTTTTTT. Translation: CASSLAGGTNEKLFF.

This clone has just a few counts. The J gene is TRBJ1-2, the V gene TRBV13; no reliable D call. CDR1 and CDR2 (germline): PRHDT, FYEKMQ (reference sequence). The CDR3 runs 13 residues. The V and J ends lost 6 bases and 5 bases respectively, with 13 bases between them. The CDR3 here is CASSWSFGYGYTF. The CDR3, as DNA: TGTGCCAGCAGTTGGAGTTTTGGGTATGGCTACACCTTC.

This clone was seen only a few times. The chain employs TRBV6-6 and TRBJ1-4; D gene ambiguous. The V end lost 2 bases, the J end lost 6 bases, and 16 bases lay between the germline ends. Germline-derived CDR1 and CDR2 are MNHNY and SVGAGI (reference sequence). CDR3 size: 16 residues. The CDR3 spells CASSYGEIPTYEKLFF. As DNA, the CDR3 is TGTGCCAGCAGTTACGGAGAAATACCTACATATGAAAAACTGTTTTTT.

This clone has more than one count but fewer than ten. The chain has TRBV4-2 and TRBJ2-1, with D perhaps matching TRBD1 (6 bases). Germline V gives CDR1 LGHNA, CDR2 YNFKEQ. Deletions cut 6 bases from V and 2 bases from J, with 17 bases between. The length of the CDR3 is 16 residues. CDR3 amino acids: CASRVGAANPYNEQFF. Written as DNA, the CDR3 is TGTGCCAGCAGAGTGGGGGCCGCTAACCCCTACAATGAGCAGTTCTTC.

J is TRBJ2-1 and V is TRBV11-1, with 9 bases identical to TRBD2. This CDR3 has 15 amino acids. Germline values: CDR1 SGHAT, CDR2 FQDESV (reference sequence). The V and J ends lost 5 bases and 5 bases, in that order; junction bases with no gene match: 7. CDR3 residues: CASSPGLASHNEQFF. The DNA for the CDR3 is TGTGCCAGCAGCCCGGGACTAGCCTCTCACAATGAGCAGTTCTTC.

The J gene is TRBJ1-2, the V gene TRBV5-1, with D perhaps TRBD1 (6 bases). With 3 bases removed from V and 3 bases from J, the gap between germline ends came to 12 bases. Germline V lookup: CDR1 SGHRS, CDR2 YFSETQ. This CDR3 is built from 14 residues. CDR3 in amino acids: CASSSQGLDYGYTF. As DNA, the CDR3 is TGCGCCAGCAGCTCACAGGGTCTCGACTATGGCTACACCTTC. The full variable domain, rest sourced from reference TRBV5-1 and TRBJ1-2, is KAGVTQTPRYLIKTRGQQVTLSCSPISGHRSVSWYQQTPGQGLQFLFEYFSETQRNKGNFPGRFSGRQFSNSRSEMNVSTLELGDSALYLCASSSQGLDYGYTFGSGTRLTVV.

The V gene is TRBV19, the J gene TRBJ2-1; 10 positions agree with TRBD1. Per germline, CDR1 LNHDA and CDR2 SQIVND (reference sequence). This CDR3 spans 15 amino acids. The V gene end was trimmed by 1 base and the J gene end by 8 bases; junction bases not matched to a gene: 5. This CDR3 is CASSIGGDRGHEQFF. The CDR3 DNA sequence: TGTGCCAGTAGTATAGGGGGGGACAGGGGTCATGAGCAGTTCTTC.

The chain combines TRBV11-3 with TRBJ2-1; TRBD1 is a possible D gene (6 bases). Trimming left V 1 base short and J 5 bases short, with 9 bases between. The CDR3 runs to 14 residues. Germline-derived CDR1 and CDR2 are SGHNT and YENEEA. CDR3 bases: TGTGCCAGCAGCTTAGGACAGGTCCACAATGAGCAGTTCTTC. It translates to CASSLGQVHNEQFF.

This chain connects TRBV2 to TRBJ1-2; the D gene is possibly TRBD1 (6 bases). CDR3 length: 12 amino acids. V lost 8 bases and J 5 bases, leaving 12 bases between the germline ends. Germline V gene sequence: CDR1 SNHLY, CDR2 FYNNEI. Written as DNA, the CDR3 is TGTGCCAGCGGACAGCTTCTATATGGCTACACCTTC. Translation: CASGQLLYGYTF. Combining the CDR3 with reference TRBV2 and TRBJ1-2 gives the whole variable domain EPEVTQTPSHQVTQMGQEVILRCVPISNHLYFYWYRQILGQKVEFLVSFYNNEISEKSEIFDDQFSVERPDGSNFTLKIRSTKLEDSAMYFCASGQLLYGYTFGSGTRLTVV.

This sequence joins TRBV2 and TRBJ1-6; 7 bases fit TRBD1. With 5 bases clipped from V and 9 bases from J, the junction kept 16 bases outside the gene matches. CDR1 SNHLY and CDR2 FYNNEI come from the germline V gene. This CDR3 has 17 residues. The CDR3 is CASSPLKTGLMSSPLHF. The CDR3 DNA reads as TGTGCCAGCAGTCCCCTAAAGACAGGGTTGATGAGTTCACCCCTCCACTTT.

The V gene is TRBV7-8, the J gene TRBJ2-2; TRBD2 might be the D (6 bases). The V gene's germline CDR1 is SGHVS and CDR2 FQNEAQ. The CDR3 is 15 residues long. Trimming pared 1 base from V and 2 bases from J, leaving 8 bases between. The CDR3 here is CASSLGRANTGELFF. The CDR3 nucleotides are TGTGCCAGCAGCTTAGGGAGGGCTAACACCGGGGAGCTGTTTTTT.

The chain links TRBV29-1 to TRBJ2-5, with D unresolved. The CDR3 runs 11 residues. Per germline, CDR1 SQVTM and CDR2 ANQGSEA. V dropped 6 bases and J dropped 4 bases, with 9 bases sitting between them. The DNA for the CDR3 is TGCAGCGTCTCTTGGAGAGAGACCCAGTACTTC. It codes for CSVSWRETQYF.

This clone showed up just a few times. CDR3 in DNA: TGTGCCAGCAGTTCCCCCGGGTTGGGGGACAGGGGGCCCTACGAGCAGTACTTC. Its translation is CASSSPGLGDRGPYEQYF. V and J are TRBV28 and TRBJ2-7; TRBD1 matches 12 bases. CDR1 is MDHEN, CDR2 SYDVKM, per germline. This CDR3 is 18 amino acids long. J lost 2 bases, V lost 4 bases, and 12 bases had no gene match.

The chain combines TRBV14 with TRBJ2-1; 7 bases agree with TRBD2. Per germline, CDR1 SGHDN and CDR2 FVKESK. The trim removed 3 bases at V and 0 bases at J, leaving 8 bases unmatched. The CDR3 has 17 residues. CDR3 loop: CASSQDLGGSSYNEQFF. The CDR3 bases are TGTGCCAGCAGCCAGGACTTGGGGGGGAGCTCCTACAATGAGCAGTTCTTC.

The chain employs TRBV6-6 and TRBJ1-1; D ambiguous. Germline V lookup: CDR1 MNHNY, CDR2 SVGAGI (reference sequence). The length of the CDR3 is 12 residues. Trimming left V 1 base short and J 5 bases short, with 5 bases between. The CDR3 sequence: CASSYFPTEAFF. Written as DNA, the CDR3 is TGTGCCAGCAGTTACTTCCCGACTGAAGCTTTCTTT.

V gene TRBV19 combines with J gene TRBJ1-2, with a possible D match to TRBD1 (6 bases). The CDR3 length is 13 residues. V lost 7 bases to trimming and J lost 3 bases, with 12 bases between them. Germline CDR1 and CDR2: LNHDA and SQIVND (reference sequence). In nucleotides, the CDR3 is TGTGCCAGTATGTCAGGGGAAGACTATGGCTACACCTTC. It encodes CASMSGEDYGYTF.

The chain is built from TRBV19 and TRBJ1-4; 9 bases are a match to TRBD1. The CDR3 sequence is 16 residues long. Trimming took 6 bases from V and 5 from J; bases not matched to a gene: 10. CDR1 LNHDA and CDR2 SQIVND come from the germline V gene (reference sequence). This CDR3 is CASRRRQGVRNEKLFF. The CDR3 region has the DNA TGTGCCAGTAGGCGCCGACAGGGGGTAAGAAATGAAAAACTGTTTTTT.